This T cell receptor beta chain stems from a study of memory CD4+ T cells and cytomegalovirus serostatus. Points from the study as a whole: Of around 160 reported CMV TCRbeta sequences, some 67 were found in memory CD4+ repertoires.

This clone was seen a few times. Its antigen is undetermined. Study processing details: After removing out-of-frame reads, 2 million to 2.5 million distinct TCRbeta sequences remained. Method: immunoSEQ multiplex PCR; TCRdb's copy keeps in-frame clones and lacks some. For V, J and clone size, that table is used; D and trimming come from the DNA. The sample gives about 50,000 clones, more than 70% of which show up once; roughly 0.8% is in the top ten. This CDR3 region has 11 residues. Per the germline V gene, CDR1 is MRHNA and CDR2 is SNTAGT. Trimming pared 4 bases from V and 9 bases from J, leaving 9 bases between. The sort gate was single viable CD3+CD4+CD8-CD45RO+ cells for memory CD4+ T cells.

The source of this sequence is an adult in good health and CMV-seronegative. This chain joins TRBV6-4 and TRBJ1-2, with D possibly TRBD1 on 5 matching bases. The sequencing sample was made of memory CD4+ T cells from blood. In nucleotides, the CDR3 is TGTGCCAGCAGTGTGGGGACGCGCTACACCTTC. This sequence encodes CASSVGTRYTF.